Each of the 26 T cell receptor beta chains below was sequenced from the same sample in a study of T cell responses to AZD1222 COVID-19 vaccine. The table came from immunoSEQ multiplex PCR; TCRdb's copy has only in-frame clones and leaves some out. The repertoire includes approximately 91,000 clones, approximately 91% of them detected once, and 13% sits in the top ten. The sample here was peripheral blood, taken on day 0 of AZD1222 vaccination. All receptors derive from an adult in good health.

The chain recombines TRBV30 with TRBJ2-3; 9 positions agree with TRBD2. Germline trimming cut 2 bases from V and 0 bases from J; bases unmatched to any gene: 6. CDR1 and CDR2 from the germline V gene are GTSNPN and SVGIG (reference sequence). CDR3 size: 16 residues. The CDR3 DNA reads TGTGCCTGGAGTTGGAATCTAGCGGGGAGCACAGATACGCAGTATTTT. The encoded protein is CAWSWNLAGSTDTQYF.

The J gene is TRBJ1-4, the V gene TRBV5-1; tentatively, D is TRBD1 (5 bases). Germline values: CDR1 SGHRS, CDR2 YFSETQ. CDR3 length equals 16 residues. Between the trimmed V and J ends, which lost 0 bases and 7 bases, there was a span of 16 bases. The CDR3 here is CASSLEFKGMGEKLFF. The CDR3 region has the DNA TGCGCCAGCAGCTTGGAGTTTAAGGGGATGGGTGAAAAACTGTTTTTT.

The chain joins TRBV28 to TRBJ1-6; D possibly corresponds to TRBD1 (6 bases). This CDR3 spans 12 amino acids. The V and J ends lost 6 bases and 7 bases respectively, with 7 bases between them. The germline gives CDR1 MDHEN, CDR2 SYDVKM. In DNA form, the CDR3 reads TGTGCCAGCAGCCAGGGGAATTCACCCCTCCACTTT. Protein sequence: CASSQGNSPLHF.

The rearrangement uses TRBV5-4 and TRBJ2-7, with TRBD2 matching over 9 bases. In germline, CDR1 is SGHNT, CDR2 YYREEE (reference sequence). The CDR3 consists of 14 residues. V shed 0 bases and J 8 bases; nucleotides not matched to a gene: 6. DNA for the CDR3: TGTGCCAGCAGCTTGGATAGCGGGGGACGGAAGCAGTACTTC. Its translation is CASSLDSGGRKQYF.

The chain is built from TRBV4-1 and TRBJ2-5; D possibly uses TRBD1 or TRBD2 (5 bases each). The length of the CDR3 is 16 residues. Trimming removed 1 base at V and 5 bases at J, with 17 bases between. Germline lookup yields CDR1 MGHRA and CDR2 YSYEKL. CDR3 residues: CASSQGPGTVSETQYF. As DNA, the CDR3 is TGCGCCAGCAGCCAAGGCCCCGGGACGGTCAGCGAGACCCAGTACTTC.

The V gene is TRBV3-1 (or the pseudogene TRBV3-2), the J gene TRBJ2-1, with TRBD2 matching over 8 bases. Germline V CDR1 and CDR2: LGHDT, YNNKEL (reference sequence). The CDR3 consists of 17 residues. Trimming removed 4 bases from V and 6 bases from J; junction bases left unmatched: 14. The CDR3, as DNA: TGTGCCAGCAGCCCCGTGGTCGGGGGGGCCCCTGGCAATGAGCAGTTCTTC. This translates into CASSPVVGGAPGNEQFF.

The V gene is TRBV19, the J gene TRBJ2-7, with TRBD2 identical over 12 bases. V was clipped by 3 bases and J by 3 bases; unmatched bases: 15. The CDR3 loop spans 19 amino acids. Germline V gives CDR1 LNHDA, CDR2 SQIVND (reference sequence). The CDR3 spells CASSMGLKGLAGQDYEQYF. Written as DNA, the CDR3 is TGTGCCAGTAGTATGGGGCTGAAAGGACTAGCGGGGCAGGACTACGAGCAGTACTTC.

This chain joins TRBV14 and TRBJ2-1; the match to TRBD2 covers 10 bases. V trimming: 0 bases; J trimming: 4 bases; junction bases outside the gene matches: 6. This CDR3 spans 17 amino acids. Germline values: CDR1 SGHDN, CDR2 FVKESK. This CDR3 reads CASSQEGLAGAYNEQFF. CDR3 nucleotides: TGTGCCAGCAGCCAAGAGGGCCTAGCGGGGGCGTACAATGAGCAGTTCTTC.

V is TRBV28 and J is TRBJ1-5; D is undetermined. Germline V lookup: CDR1 MDHEN, CDR2 SYDVKM. This CDR3 is built from 14 residues. Trimming pared 3 bases from V and 3 bases from J, leaving 9 bases between. The DNA for the CDR3 is TGTGCCAGCAGTTTTAGCCGGTCCAATCAGCCCCAGCATTTT. It yields the protein CASSFSRSNQPQHF.

This clone was recorded once. J is TRBJ2-2 and V is TRBV9; the D gene is possibly TRBD1 (5 bases). V dropped 5 bases and J dropped 2 bases, with 16 bases sitting between them. CDR3 length: 16 residues. Per germline, CDR1 SGDLS and CDR2 YYNGEE. Written as DNA, the CDR3 is TGTGCCAGCAGTTTCTCTGGACACCAAAACACCGGGGAGCTGTTTTTT. It encodes CASSFSGHQNTGELFF.

The rearrangement links TRBV20-1 to TRBJ2-1, with 8 bases identical to TRBD2. This CDR3 comprises 15 residues. After removal of 3 bases from V and 6 bases from J, the junction contained 10 bases not matched to a gene. Germline loops: CDR1 DFQATT, CDR2 SNEGSKA (reference sequence). The CDR3: CSASSAVGLVNEQFF. The CDR3, as DNA: TGCAGTGCTAGTAGCGCTGTGGGACTAGTCAATGAGCAGTTCTTC.

Here the CDR3 reads CASSPDREKLFF. The CDR3 region has the DNA TGCGCCAGCAGCCCGGACAGGGAAAAACTGTTTTTT. This chain uses TRBV5-1 with TRBJ1-4; the match to TRBD1 covers 7 bases. Germline V CDR1 and CDR2: SGHRS, YFSETQ. The trim removed 4 bases at V and 8 bases at J, leaving 2 bases unmatched. This CDR3 contains 12 residues.

As to this clone: It is likely a read error, because the conserved phenylalanine at the end of the CDR3 is missing. It is unclear where the CDR3 begins or ends on the DNA, so no DNA is shown, and the CDR3 is as TCRdb lists it. The gene calls are TRBV6-1 and TRBJ1-1; the listed D gene, TRBD1, was not tested against the DNA. Including both end residues, the CDR3 is 11 amino acids long. The germline gives CDR1 MNHNS, CDR2 SASEGT. CDR3 loop: CASSEAGQFQI.

The rearrangement uses TRBV7-2 and TRBJ1-2; D is undetermined. V shed 3 bases and J shed 0 bases, with 5 bases lying between them. CDR3 length: 13 residues. Germline V lookup: CDR1 SGHTA, CDR2 FQGNSA. The CDR3 DNA sequence: TGTGCCAGCAGCTTGGCAGCTAACTATGGCTACACCTTC. Its translation is CASSLAANYGYTF.

This sequence joins TRBV9 and TRBJ1-1; 9 bases map to TRBD1. After removal of 7 bases from V and 1 base from J, the junction contained 5 bases not matched to a gene. CDR1 is SGDLS, CDR2 YYNGEE, per germline. This CDR3 is 14 amino acids long. CDR3 bases: TGTGCCAGCGGACAGGGGCTAGGGAACACTGAAGCTTTCTTT. Its translation is CASGQGLGNTEAFF.

The chain combines TRBV11-2 with TRBJ2-1, with D possibly matching TRBD2 (6 bases). This CDR3 spans 13 amino acids. The germline CDR1 and CDR2 sequences are SGHAT and FQNNGV. Deletions cut 3 bases from V and 9 bases from J, with 12 bases between. The CDR3 coding sequence is TGTGCCAGCAGCTTTACTCGGACTACTGAGCAGTTCTTC. Amino acid sequence: CASSFTRTTEQFF. Complete variable domain (other parts from reference TRBV11-2 and TRBJ2-1): EAGVAQSPRYKIIEKRQSVAFWCNPISGHATLYWYQQILGQGPKLLIQFQNNGVVDDSQLPKDRFSAERLKGVDSTLKIQPAKLEDSAVYLCASSFTRTTEQFFGPGTRLTVL.

This clone was detected a few times. The gene calls are TRBV19 and TRBJ2-7; the match to TRBD1 covers 9 bases. J gave up 3 bases and V 3 bases, and 0 bases lay outside the gene matches. This CDR3 region has 13 residues. The germline gives CDR1 LNHDA, CDR2 SQIVND (reference sequence). The CDR3 protein is CASSMDRGYEQYF. Here the CDR3 DNA reads TGTGCCAGTAGTATGGACAGGGGCTACGAGCAGTACTTC.

The count of this clone is one. V and J are TRBV7-3 and TRBJ1-2, with 8 bases that match TRBD1. CDR1 and CDR2 from the germline V gene are SGHTA and FQGTGA. The V and J ends lost 2 bases and 5 bases, in that order; junction bases with no gene match: 7. The CDR3 loop spans 15 amino acids. The DNA of the CDR3 is TGTGCCAGCAGCTTAGAGCCAGGGGGCGCGTATGGCTACACCTTC. This codes for CASSLEPGGAYGYTF.

Only a few counts were recorded for this clone. The chain employs TRBV21-1 and TRBJ1-3. TRBV21-1 is annotated as a pseudogene. The CDR3 consists of 17 residues. In nucleotides, the CDR3 is TGTGCCAGCAGCAAAGCGCGCCGAAATAACTCTGGAAACACCATATATTTT. Translated, it gives CASSKARRNNSGNTIYF.

This clone has a single count. The V and J genes are TRBV12-3 or TRBV12-4 and TRBJ2-4; D is ambiguous. V was trimmed by 5 bases and J by 13 bases, leaving 18 bases between them. This CDR3 is 13 amino acids long. CDR3 amino acids: CASSRPDVYRQYF. CDR3 bases: TGTGCCAGCAGTCGACCTGACGTGTACCGCCAGTACTTC.

This chain uses TRBV27 with TRBJ1-1; D is possibly TRBD1 (6 bases). The CDR3 is 16 amino acids. The germline V gene has CDR1 MNHEY and CDR2 SMNVEV (reference sequence). The germline V and J ends were trimmed by 5 bases and 0 bases, with 16 bases remaining between them. The CDR3 loop reads CASSPWTVRLNTEAFF. The CDR3 bases are TGTGCCAGCAGTCCATGGACAGTCAGGTTGAACACTGAAGCTTTCTTT.

The rearrangement joins TRBV5-6 to TRBJ1-1; D gene ambiguous. The CDR3 is made up of 13 amino acids. Germline V gene sequence: CDR1 SGHDT, CDR2 YYEEEE. V gave up 8 bases and J gave up 4 bases, with 15 bases separating them. CDR3 region: CASSETRITEAFF. Here the CDR3 DNA reads TGTGCCAGTTCGGAGACACGGATCACTGAAGCTTTCTTT.

This clone was recorded a few times. This rearrangement joins TRBV9 to TRBJ1-1; D perhaps matches TRBD1 (6 bases). In germline, CDR1 is SGDLS, CDR2 YYNGEE. CDR3 length equals 13 residues. V lost 1 base and J 6 bases, leaving 10 bases between the germline ends. Here the CDR3 DNA reads TGTGCCAGCAGCGTACGAGGACAGTCTGAAGCTTTCTTT. It codes for CASSVRGQSEAFF.

The chain recombines TRBV6-2 or TRBV6-3 with TRBJ1-2; the D is unclear. V lost 2 bases, J lost 0 bases, and 7 bases lay in between. This CDR3 is built from 14 residues. The germline CDR1 and CDR2 sequences are MNHEY and SVGEGT. CDR3 loop: CASSYKTANYGYTF. As DNA, the CDR3 is TGTGCCAGCAGTTACAAGACTGCTAACTATGGCTACACCTTC.

The chain combines TRBV4-1 with TRBJ2-7; no clear D gene. V lost 1 base and J 2 bases, leaving 3 bases between the germline ends. CDR1 is MGHRA and CDR2 is YSYEKL in the germline V gene. The length of the CDR3 is 12 residues. The CDR3 region is CASSQVPYEQYF. CDR3 DNA sequence: TGCGCCAGCAGCCAAGTCCCCTACGAGCAGTACTTC.

In this sample, this clone turned up a few times. The gene calls are TRBV27 and TRBJ2-7; 10 bases fit TRBD2. The CDR3 contains 16 residues. The junction had 5 bases not matched to a gene; V was cut back by 1 base and J by 2 bases. Germline V gene data show CDR1 as MNHEY and CDR2 as SMNVEV (reference sequence). The CDR3 protein is CASSLFGTSVAYEQYF. CDR3 nucleotide sequence: TGTGCCAGCAGTTTATTTGGGACTAGCGTCGCCTACGAGCAGTACTTC.